This T cell receptor (beta chain) was profiled in a study of cytotoxic CD8 clonotypes in ibrutinib-treated CLL. Study details: Within the patient group, 11 were relapsed/refractory and some 15 treatment-naive, and approximately 17 were IGHV unmutated.

Turning to this clone: The antigen remains unidentified.

Findings of the study overall: Once treatment began, public clonotypes, which were uncommon, contracted or stayed stable. Elevated clonality accompanied ibrutinib response, with a return toward baseline values at progression.

Germline V CDR1 and CDR2: KGHSH, LQKENI. Trimming removed 3 bases from V and 3 bases from J, with 8 bases in between. The CDR3 covers 13 residues. The protocol was immunoSEQ multiplex PCR, while the TCRdb copy is restricted to in-frame clones and leaves out a portion. The sample holds about 300,000 clones; under 70% are singletons and the top ten take around 6.5%. The specimen was PBMCs, collected after 36 months of ibrutinib treatment. This chain joins TRBV18 and TRBJ1-1; D possibly corresponds to TRBD1 (6 bases). The receptor was isolated from a human donor with chronic lymphocytic leukemia. CDR3 in DNA: TGTGCCAGCTCACCGGACAGATACACTGAAGCTTTCTTT. It codes for CASSPDRYTEAFF.